The present T cell receptor beta chain was sequenced within a study of blood T cell repertoires in COVID-19. Turning to the study itself: There were acute and convalescent COVID-19 samples, and they came from the United States, Italy and Spain. T cells, B-cell-depleted T cells, or PBMCs supplied cDNA or gDNA.

The authors' processing: Reference gene primer amplification gave estimated nucleated cell counts. Assay: immunoSEQ multiplex PCR; the TCRdb copy retains only in-frame clones and omits some. D and trimming come from the DNA, and the V and J calls and clone size come from that table. The data show approximately 150,000 clones, more than 75% seen once. The V gene end was trimmed by 6 bases and the J gene end by 7 bases; junction bases not matched to a gene: 10. Per the germline V gene, CDR1 is SQVTM and CDR2 is ANQGSEA. The CDR3 is 15 amino acids. A single count supports this clone. Material for sequencing was peripheral blood. The chain is built from TRBV29-1 and TRBJ1-6, with TRBD1 matching over 9 bases. This sequence was found in a man aged 35 to 55 with acute or convalescent COVID-19. The CDR3 here is CSVAEQGAWNSPLHF. The CDR3 coding sequence is TGCAGCGTGGCCGAACAGGGGGCATGGAATTCACCCCTCCACTTT.